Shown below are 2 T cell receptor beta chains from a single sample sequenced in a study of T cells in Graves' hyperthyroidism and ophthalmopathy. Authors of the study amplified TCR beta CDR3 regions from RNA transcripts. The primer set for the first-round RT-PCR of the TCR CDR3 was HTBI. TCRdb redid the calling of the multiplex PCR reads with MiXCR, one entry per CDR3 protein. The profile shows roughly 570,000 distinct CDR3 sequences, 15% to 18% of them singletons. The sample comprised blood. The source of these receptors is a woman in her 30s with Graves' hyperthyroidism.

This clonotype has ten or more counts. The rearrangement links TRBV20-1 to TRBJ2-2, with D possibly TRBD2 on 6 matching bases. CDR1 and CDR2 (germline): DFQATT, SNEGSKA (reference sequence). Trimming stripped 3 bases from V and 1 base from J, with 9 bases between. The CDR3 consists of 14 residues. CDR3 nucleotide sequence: TGCAGTGCTAGGCGAGCGGGGAACACCGGGGAGCTGTTTTTT. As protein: CSARRAGNTGELFF.

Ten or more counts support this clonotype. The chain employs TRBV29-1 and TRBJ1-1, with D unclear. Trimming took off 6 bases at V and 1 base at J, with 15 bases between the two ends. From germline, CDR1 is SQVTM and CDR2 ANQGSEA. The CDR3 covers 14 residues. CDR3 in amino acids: CSVQPRAPNTEAFF. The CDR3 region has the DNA TGCAGCGTGCAACCCCGGGCACCGAACACTGAAGCTTTCTTT. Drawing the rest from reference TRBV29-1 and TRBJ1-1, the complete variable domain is SAVISQKPSRDICQRGTSLTIQCQVDSQVTMMFWYRQQPGQSLTLIATANQGSEATYESGFVIDKFPISRPNLTFSTLTVSNMSPEDSSIYLCSVQPRAPNTEAFFGQGTRLTVV.